Listed below are T cell receptor beta chains from one sample, sequenced in a study of CXCR3-negative and CXCR3-positive naive CD8 T cells. Reprocessing the 5' RACE reads, TCRdb reports a single entry for every CDR3 protein and omits DNA. The sample table includes 90,000 to 100,000 distinct CDR3 sequences. The specimen was naive CXCR3+ CD8+ T cells from blood. These receptors came from a human donor in good health. Some clones in this sample may be carry-over from other donors' samples. Each CDR3 is given with its conserved first and last residue.

v_call	j_call	cdr3_aa
TRBV9	TRBJ2-3	CASTLGGGEDGTDTQYF
TRBV5-1	TRBJ2-7	CASSIGTGSYEQYF
TRBV20-1	TRBJ2-1	CSASQSSYNEQFF
TRBV29-1	TRBJ2-2	CSVEQINTGELFF
TRBV29-1	TRBJ1-2	CSVLTTEQDYGYTF
TRBV3-1	TRBJ2-1	CASSQDRTGYTYNEQFF
TRBV29-1	TRBJ2-1	CSVDVGEVSYNEQFF
TRBV6-5	TRBJ2-5	CAIGDPAGGETQYF
TRBV19	TRBJ2-3	CASSLYGGTDTQYF
TRBV7-9	TRBJ1-1	CASSLISGREQVVGF
TRBV6-2/TRBV6-3	TRBJ2-1	CACLPGVKLYNEQFF
TRBV20-1	TRBJ2-3	CSAREQVRADTQYF
TRBV12-3/TRBV12-4	TRBJ2-7	CASSLGGGLYEQYF
TRBV7-2	TRBJ1-1	CASSLMGNTEAFF
TRBV7-9	TRBJ2-7	CASSLGGTGVHEQYF
TRBV12-3/TRBV12-4	TRBJ2-7	CASSLALTGRSGEQYF
TRBV27	TRBJ1-6	CAARRGPGTVNSPLHF
TRBV7-3	TRBJ2-1	CASSLMVRQGDEQFF
TRBV7-9	TRBJ2-7	CASSPGTGGLREQYF
TRBV7-9	TRBJ1-2	CASSQAQADGYTF
TRBV7-6	TRBJ2-7	CASSSGTTPYEQYF
TRBV7-6	TRBJ2-6	CASSRITGSPTF
TRBV20-1	TRBJ2-5	CSATIGLAGGETQYF
TRBV6-2/TRBV6-3	TRBJ2-7	CASGDGYEQYF
TRBV19	TRBJ2-1	CASSTGNEQFF
TRBV20-1	TRBJ2-3	CSARISGGDTDTQYF
TRBV7-9	TRBJ2-2	CASSFFESTGELFF
TRBV6-2/TRBV6-3	TRBJ2-3	CASSPLYPDHSTQYF
TRBV3-1	TRBJ2-3	CASSQRGLGTDTQYF
TRBV27	TRBJ1-5	CASSFGGFGNQPQHF
TRBV12-3/TRBV12-4	TRBJ2-1	CPSSVADTYNEQFF
TRBV4-1	TRBJ2-2	CASSQVADNTGELFF
TRBV29-1	TRBJ2-7	CSVEGGREYEQYF
TRBV28	TRBJ2-3	CASRIPPPKRLAGRIYTDTQYF
TRBV18	TRBJ2-5	CASSPRDRSKETQYF
TRBV12-3/TRBV12-4	TRBJ2-5	CASSFIYAAGQETQYF
TRBV21-1	TRBJ2-1	CASSSVGDRGMFF
TRBV7-8	TRBJ2-7	CASSHGQGDHEQYF
TRBV29-1	TRBJ1-1	CSVGPGDANTEAFF
TRBV29-1	TRBJ1-1	CSVVNRGEGTEAFF
TRBV10-3	TRBJ1-1	CAISESSRAPEAFF
TRBV13	TRBJ2-5	CASSGTSGGVETQYF
TRBV14	TRBJ2-3	CASSHLRGSFSFTSTDTQYF
TRBV20-1	TRBJ1-1	CSAPGPRYQMNTEAFF
TRBV10-3	TRBJ2-4	CAISESTRGKNIQYF
TRBV4-3	TRBJ1-1	CASSLGQGDTEAFF
TRBV5-1	TRBJ1-3	CASSLTSGGNTIYF
TRBV7-9	TRBJ1-2	CASSSGPYPNYGYTF
TRBV30	TRBJ1-1	CALQGMNTEAFF
TRBV9	TRBJ2-1	CASSVFRGDNEQFF
TRBV7-9	TRBJ1-2	CASSPPLQGYYGYTF
TRBV29-1	TRBJ1-1	CSAVARGTEAFF
TRBV20-1	TRBJ1-2	CSARAQGPGHYYGYTF
TRBV29-1	TRBJ2-3	CSLGGGKTTDTQYF